Following are 17 T cell receptor beta chains from one sample sequenced in a study of identical twins. TCRdb used MiXCR to reprocess the 5' RACE reads, holding one entry per CDR3 protein. The table includes fewer than 900,000 distinct CDR3 sequences, 21% detected once. The same sample was also studied in work on T cells expressing NK-cell markers.

The sample taken for sequencing was PBMCs. The source of these receptors is a woman aged 18-29 years in good health.

V is TRBV5-1 and J is TRBJ2-7; the D is unclear. The CDR3 has 15 amino acids. Between the trimmed V and J ends, which lost 0 bases and 0 bases, there was a span of 10 bases. The germline CDR1 and CDR2 sequences are SGHRS and YFSETQ. The chain's CDR3 is CASSLGAAISYEQYF. The CDR3 bases are TGCGCCAGCAGCTTGGGGGCCGCGATCTCCTACGAGCAGTACTTC.

V and J are TRBV7-2 and TRBJ2-7; D is unclear. V dropped 4 bases and J dropped 2 bases, with 9 bases sitting between them. Per germline, CDR1 SGHTA and CDR2 FQGNSA. This CDR3 region has 13 residues. The CDR3 spells CASSWTRTYEQYF. The CDR3 DNA reads TGTGCCAGCAGCTGGACCCGTACCTACGAGCAGTACTTC.

This clonotype was seen a few times. The chain is built from TRBV5-6 and TRBJ2-2; D possibly matches TRBD1 or TRBD2 (5 bases each). Germline CDR1 is SGHDT and CDR2 is YYEEEE. Trimming cost V 5 bases and J 4 bases, with 12 bases left between them. The CDR3 is 14 residues long. The CDR3 DNA reads as TGTGCCAGCAGGCTGACAGAGGGCACCGGGGAGCTGTTTTTT. It specifies CASRLTEGTGELFF.

In this sample, this clonotype turned up a few times. The chain uses TRBV6-5 and TRBJ1-2; D may be TRBD1 (5 bases). The ends were cut back, 4 bases at V and 2 bases at J, with 11 bases in the middle. The CDR3 spans 14 residues. Germline CDR1 MNHEY, CDR2 SVGAGI. In DNA, the CDR3 is TGTGCCAGCAGTTCGGGACTAAAGAACTATGGCTACACCTTC. This sequence encodes CASSSGLKNYGYTF.

In its sample, this clonotype was seen a few times. The V gene is TRBV5-6, the J gene TRBJ2-7; weak D call: TRBD1 (5 bases). The V and J ends lost 3 bases and 6 bases respectively, with 13 bases between them. The CDR3 is 13 amino acids. Germline values: CDR1 SGHDT, CDR2 YYEEEE. DNA of the CDR3: TGTGCCAGCAGCTCATTGGGGCCTGGCGAGCAGTACTTC. Its translation: CASSSLGPGEQYF.

This clonotype was detected many times. The chain couples TRBV10-3 to TRBJ2-7, with TRBD1 matching over 8 bases. V was pared by 10 bases and J by 2 bases, with 10 bases of the junction left unmatched. CDR3 length: 14 amino acids. Germline V gene data show CDR1 as ENHRY and CDR2 as SYGVKD. DNA of the CDR3: TGTGCCACGTACTCTGGACAGGGCCCCTACGAGCAGTACTTC. Translation: CATYSGQGPYEQYF.

This clonotype appeared a few times. This chain links TRBV7-2 with TRBJ2-7; TRBD1 aligns across 8 bases. CDR1 SGHTA and CDR2 FQGNSA come from the germline V gene. The CDR3 has 14 amino acids. The trim removed 0 bases at V and 3 bases at J, leaving 1 base unmatched. CDR3 region: CASSLAGQVYEQYF. The CDR3 DNA reads as TGTGCCAGCAGCTTAGCGGGACAGGTCTACGAGCAGTACTTC.

The V and J genes are TRBV7-9 and TRBJ2-7; 10 bases match TRBD2. Germline V gene sequence: CDR1 SEHNR, CDR2 FQNEAQ (reference sequence). There are 15 residues in the CDR3. After removal of 5 bases from V and 0 bases from J, the junction contained 4 bases not matched to a gene. CDR3 in DNA: TGTGCCAGCAGCAATCCTAGCGGGGGCTCCTACGAGCAGTACTTC. Amino acid sequence: CASSNPSGGSYEQYF.

The rearrangement uses TRBV20-1 and TRBJ1-3; TRBD1 might be the D (6 bases). Germline V lookup: CDR1 DFQATT, CDR2 SNEGSKA (reference sequence). Trimming pared 1 base from V and 3 bases from J, leaving 7 bases between. This CDR3 is built from 13 residues. The CDR3 coding sequence is TGCAGTGCTAGAGGACAGGATGGAAACACCATATATTTT. Its protein is CSARGQDGNTIYF.

The chain links TRBV12-3 or TRBV12-4 to TRBJ1-6; D is undetermined. CDR3 size: 13 residues. V was shortened by 6 bases and J by 13 bases, with 16 bases between the two germline ends. The CDR3 DNA reads TGTGCCAGCAGCACCGGGGAAGCGTTCCCCCTCCACTTT. It is translated as CASSTGEAFPLHF.

The chain combines TRBV27 with TRBJ1-1; D is uncertain. Germline-derived CDR1 and CDR2 are MNHEY and SMNVEV (reference sequence). There are 13 residues in the CDR3. V was trimmed by 6 bases and J by 0 bases, leaving 8 bases between them. The CDR3 protein is CASRQQMNTEAFF. The DNA for the CDR3 is TGTGCCAGCAGACAGCAGATGAACACTGAAGCTTTCTTT.

This clonotype showed up just a few times. The chain combines TRBV27 with TRBJ2-5; 9 bases agree with TRBD1. Germline V CDR1 and CDR2: MNHEY, SMNVEV (reference sequence). This CDR3 region has 18 residues. After removal of 3 bases from V and 4 bases from J, the junction contained 15 bases not matched to a gene. CDR3: CASSFSSGTGMLRETQYF. In nucleotides, the CDR3 is TGTGCCAGCAGTTTCTCTTCCGGGACAGGGATGTTAAGAGAGACCCAGTACTTC.

This clonotype has a count of ten or more. This chain joins TRBV29-1 and TRBJ2-2; TRBD1 agrees at 7 bases. Germline V gene data show CDR1 as SQVTM and CDR2 as ANQGSEA. This CDR3 has 13 residues. V shed 8 bases and J 3 bases; nucleotides not matched to a gene: 6. The DNA of the CDR3 is TGCAGCTTCTCCCAGGGGGACACCGGGGAGCTGTTTTTT. This encodes CSFSQGDTGELFF.

The CDR3 DNA reads as TGTGCCAGCAGCCAAGATCTAGCGTTCCACAATGAGCAGTTCTTC. Translation: CASSQDLAFHNEQFF. The V and J genes are TRBV3-1 and TRBJ2-1, with a possible D match to TRBD2 (6 bases). This CDR3 is built from 15 residues. The germline CDR1 and CDR2 sequences are LGHDT and YNNKEL (reference sequence). Trimming cost V 0 bases and J 5 bases, with 11 bases left between them.

The chain is built from TRBV6-6 and TRBJ2-5; maybe TRBD2 (6 bases). Germline V CDR1 and CDR2: MNHNY, SVGAGI (reference sequence). This CDR3 is built from 12 residues. The V end lost 8 bases, the J end lost 3 bases, and 10 bases lay between the germline ends. CDR3 nucleotides: TGTGCCAGCTCGAGACTAGAAGAGACCCAGTACTTC. Protein: CASSRLEETQYF.

This clonotype was counted between two and nine times. This chain connects TRBV10-3 to TRBJ2-3, with TRBD2 as a possible D gene (5 bases). CDR1 ENHRY and CDR2 SYGVKD come from the germline V gene. Trimming stripped 6 bases from V and 1 base from J, with 11 bases between. CDR3 length equals 14 residues. CDR3 nucleotides: TGTGCCATCAGCTCCGGAGGCGGCACAGATACGCAGTATTTT. It yields the protein CAISSGGGTDTQYF.

This clonotype was seen a single time. The J gene is TRBJ2-7, the V gene TRBV29-1; no clear D. CDR1 is SQVTM and CDR2 is ANQGSEA in the germline V gene. Between the trimmed V and J ends, which lost 3 bases and 1 base, there was a span of 7 bases. The CDR3 totals 12 residues. The CDR3 DNA sequence: TGCAGCGTTGAGGTGCTATCCTACGAGCAGTACTTC. This sequence encodes CSVEVLSYEQYF.